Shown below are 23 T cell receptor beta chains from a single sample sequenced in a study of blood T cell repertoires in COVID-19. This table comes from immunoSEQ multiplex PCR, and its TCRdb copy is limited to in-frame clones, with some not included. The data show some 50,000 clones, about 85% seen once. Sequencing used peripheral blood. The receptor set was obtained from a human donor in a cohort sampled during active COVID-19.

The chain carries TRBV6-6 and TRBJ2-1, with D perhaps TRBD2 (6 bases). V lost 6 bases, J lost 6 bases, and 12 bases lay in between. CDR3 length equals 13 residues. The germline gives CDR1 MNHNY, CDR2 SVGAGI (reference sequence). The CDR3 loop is CASSPGGSNEQFF. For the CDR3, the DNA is TGTGCCAGCAGCCCCGGGGGTTCCAATGAGCAGTTCTTC.

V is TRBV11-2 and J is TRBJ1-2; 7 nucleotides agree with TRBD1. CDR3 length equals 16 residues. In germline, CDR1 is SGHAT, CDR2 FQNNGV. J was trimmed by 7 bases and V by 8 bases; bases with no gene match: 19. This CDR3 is CASGGTEINRGGGYTF. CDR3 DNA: TGTGCCAGCGGAGGGACAGAAATCAACCGGGGTGGTGGCTACACCTTC. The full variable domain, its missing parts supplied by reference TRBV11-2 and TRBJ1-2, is EAGVAQSPRYKIIEKRQSVAFWCNPISGHATLYWYQQILGQGPKLLIQFQNNGVVDDSQLPKDRFSAERLKGVDSTLKIQPAKLEDSAVYLCASGGTEINRGGGYTFGSGTRLTVV.

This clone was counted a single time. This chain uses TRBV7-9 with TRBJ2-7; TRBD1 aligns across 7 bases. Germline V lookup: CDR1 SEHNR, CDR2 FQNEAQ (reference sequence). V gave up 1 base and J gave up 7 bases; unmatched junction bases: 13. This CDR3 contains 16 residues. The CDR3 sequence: CASSLGQGRLATEQYF. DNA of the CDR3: TGTGCCAGCAGCTTAGGACAGGGTCGGTTAGCGACAGAGCAGTACTTC.

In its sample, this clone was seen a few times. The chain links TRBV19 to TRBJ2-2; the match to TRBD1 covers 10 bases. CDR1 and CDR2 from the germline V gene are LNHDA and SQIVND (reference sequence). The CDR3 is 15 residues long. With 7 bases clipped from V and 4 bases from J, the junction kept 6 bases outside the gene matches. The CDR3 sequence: CASTLTGGTTGELFF. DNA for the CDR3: TGTGCCAGTACCCTGACAGGGGGCACCACCGGGGAGCTGTTTTTT.

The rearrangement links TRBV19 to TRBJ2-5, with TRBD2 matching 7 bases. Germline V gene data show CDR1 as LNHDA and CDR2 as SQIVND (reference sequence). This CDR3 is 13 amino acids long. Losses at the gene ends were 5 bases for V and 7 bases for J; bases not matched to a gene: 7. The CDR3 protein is CASSRQGGVTQYF. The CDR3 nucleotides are TGTGCCAGTAGTCGGCAGGGAGGGGTGACCCAGTACTTC. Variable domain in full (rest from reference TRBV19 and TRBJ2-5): DGGITQSPKYLFRKEGQNVTLSCEQNLNHDAMYWYRQDPGQGLRLIYYSQIVNDFQKGDIAEGYSVSREKKESFPLTVTSAQKNPTAFYLCASSRQGGVTQYFGPGTRLLVL.

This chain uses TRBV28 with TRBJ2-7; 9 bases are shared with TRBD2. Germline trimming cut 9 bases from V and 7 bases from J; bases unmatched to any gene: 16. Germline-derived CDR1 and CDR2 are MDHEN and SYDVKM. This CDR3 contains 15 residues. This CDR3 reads CASAFTPGLASEQYF. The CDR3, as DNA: TGTGCCAGTGCCTTCACACCGGGACTAGCCTCGGAGCAGTACTTC.

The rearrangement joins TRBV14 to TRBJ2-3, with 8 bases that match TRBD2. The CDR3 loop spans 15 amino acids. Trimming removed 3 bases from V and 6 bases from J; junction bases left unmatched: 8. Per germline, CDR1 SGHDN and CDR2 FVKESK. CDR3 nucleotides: TGTGCCAGCAGCCAGGGGCGGGGGGCCGTGGATACGCAGTATTTT. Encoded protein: CASSQGRGAVDTQYF.

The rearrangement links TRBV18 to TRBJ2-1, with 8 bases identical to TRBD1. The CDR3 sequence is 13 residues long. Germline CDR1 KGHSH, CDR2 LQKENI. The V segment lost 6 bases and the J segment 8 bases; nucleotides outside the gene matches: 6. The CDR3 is CASSWTGIDEQFF. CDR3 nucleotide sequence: TGTGCCAGCTCCTGGACAGGGATCGATGAGCAGTTCTTC.

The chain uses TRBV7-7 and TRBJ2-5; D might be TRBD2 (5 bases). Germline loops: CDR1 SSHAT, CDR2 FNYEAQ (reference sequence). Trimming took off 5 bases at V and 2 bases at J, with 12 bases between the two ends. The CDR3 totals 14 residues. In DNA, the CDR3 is TGTGCCAGCAGCCTAGGAGGTAGTCAAGAGACCCAGTACTTC. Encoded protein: CASSLGGSQETQYF.

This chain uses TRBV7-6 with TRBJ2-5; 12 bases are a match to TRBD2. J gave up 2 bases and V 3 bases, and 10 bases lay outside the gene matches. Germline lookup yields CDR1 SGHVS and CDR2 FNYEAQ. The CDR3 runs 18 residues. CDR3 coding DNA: TGTGCCAGCAGCTTTAGGACTAGCGGGATGGGATGGCAAGAGACCCAGTACTTC. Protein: CASSFRTSGMGWQETQYF.

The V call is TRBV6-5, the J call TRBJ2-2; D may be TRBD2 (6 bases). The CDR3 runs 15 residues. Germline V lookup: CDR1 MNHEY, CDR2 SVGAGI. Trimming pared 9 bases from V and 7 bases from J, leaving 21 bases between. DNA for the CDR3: TGTGCCAGTCGGCTAACCCCGGGACTGGACGGGGAGCTGTTTTTT. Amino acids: CASRLTPGLDGELFF.

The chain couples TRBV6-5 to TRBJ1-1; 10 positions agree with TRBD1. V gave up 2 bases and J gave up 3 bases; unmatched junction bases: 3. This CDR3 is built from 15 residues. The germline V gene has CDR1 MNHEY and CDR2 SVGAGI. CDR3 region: CASSYGDRGHTEAFF. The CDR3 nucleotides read TGTGCCAGCAGTTACGGAGACAGGGGGCACACTGAAGCTTTCTTT.

CDR3 coding DNA: TGTGCCAGCAGCTTATATAGCGGGCCGAACTACGAGCAGTACTTC. It specifies CASSLYSGPNYEQYF. The chain recombines TRBV7-3 with TRBJ2-7; 7 nucleotides align to TRBD2. This CDR3 spans 15 amino acids. The germline V gene has CDR1 SGHTA and CDR2 FQGTGA. Trimming removed 2 bases from V and 3 bases from J; junction bases left unmatched: 7.

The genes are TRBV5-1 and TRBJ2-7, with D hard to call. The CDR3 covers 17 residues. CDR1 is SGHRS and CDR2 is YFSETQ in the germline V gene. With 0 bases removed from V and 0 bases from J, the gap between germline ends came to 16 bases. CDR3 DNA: TGCGCCAGCAGCTTGGGATTGGGCGCTTACAGCTCCTACGAGCAGTACTTC. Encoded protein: CASSLGLGAYSSYEQYF.

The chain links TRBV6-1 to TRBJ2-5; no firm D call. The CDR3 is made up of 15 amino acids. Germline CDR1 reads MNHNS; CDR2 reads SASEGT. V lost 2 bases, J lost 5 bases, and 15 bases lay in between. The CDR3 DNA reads TGTGCCAGCAGTGAATACGTGAGGCCTGATGAGACCCAGTACTTC. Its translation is CASSEYVRPDETQYF.

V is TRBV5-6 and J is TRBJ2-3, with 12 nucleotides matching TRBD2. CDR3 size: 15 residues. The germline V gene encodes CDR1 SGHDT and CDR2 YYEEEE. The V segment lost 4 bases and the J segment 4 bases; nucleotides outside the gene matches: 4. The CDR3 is CASSPRTSGADTQYF. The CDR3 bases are TGTGCCAGCAGCCCAAGGACTAGCGGGGCAGATACGCAGTATTTT.

CDR3 protein: CAWTGGQTGANVLTF. In DNA, the CDR3 is TGTGCCTGGACAGGGGGCCAAACTGGGGCCAACGTCCTGACTTTC. The chain has TRBV30 and TRBJ2-6, with 8 bases matching TRBD1. With V trimmed by 4 bases and J by 2 bases, 4 bases remained unmatched. The CDR3 length is 15 residues. Germline CDR1 reads GTSNPN; CDR2 reads SVGIG (reference sequence).

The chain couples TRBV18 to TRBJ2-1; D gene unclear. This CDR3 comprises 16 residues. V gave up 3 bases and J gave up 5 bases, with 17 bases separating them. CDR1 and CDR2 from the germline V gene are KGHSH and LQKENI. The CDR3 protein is CASSPPLTSVDNEQFF. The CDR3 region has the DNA TGTGCCAGCTCACCCCCACTTACCAGCGTCGACAATGAGCAGTTCTTC. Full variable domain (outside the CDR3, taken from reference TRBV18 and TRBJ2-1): NAGVMQNPRHLVRRRGQEARLRCSPMKGHSHVYWYRQLPEEGLKFMVYLQKENIIDESGMPKERFSAEFPKEGPSILRIQQVVRGDSAAYFCASSPPLTSVDNEQFFGPGTRLTVL.

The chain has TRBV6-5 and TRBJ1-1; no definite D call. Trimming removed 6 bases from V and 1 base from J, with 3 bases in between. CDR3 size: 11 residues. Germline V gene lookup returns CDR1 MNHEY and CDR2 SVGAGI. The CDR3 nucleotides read TGTGCCAGCAGGGCGAACACTGAAGCTTTCTTT. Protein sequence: CASRANTEAFF.

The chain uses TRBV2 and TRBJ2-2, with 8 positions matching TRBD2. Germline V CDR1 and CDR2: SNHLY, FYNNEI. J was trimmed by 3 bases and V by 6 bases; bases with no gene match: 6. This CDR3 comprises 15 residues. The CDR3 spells CASRAGGRDTGELFF. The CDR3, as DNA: TGTGCCAGCAGGGCGGGGGGACGTGACACCGGGGAGCTGTTTTTT.

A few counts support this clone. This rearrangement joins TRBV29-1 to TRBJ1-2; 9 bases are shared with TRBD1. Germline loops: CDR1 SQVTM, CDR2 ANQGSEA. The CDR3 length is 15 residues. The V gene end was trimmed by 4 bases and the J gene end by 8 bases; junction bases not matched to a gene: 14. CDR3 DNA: TGCAGCGTTGCCCTCTCCCCGACAGGGGGGAAAGGCTACACCTTC. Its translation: CSVALSPTGGKGYTF.

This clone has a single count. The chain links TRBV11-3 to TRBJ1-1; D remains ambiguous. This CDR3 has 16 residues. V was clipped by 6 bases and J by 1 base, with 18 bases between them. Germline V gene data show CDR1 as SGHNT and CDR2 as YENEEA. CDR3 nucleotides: TGTGCCAGCAGGCATTATACGGCGGCGTGGAACACTGAAGCTTTCTTT. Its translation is CASRHYTAAWNTEAFF. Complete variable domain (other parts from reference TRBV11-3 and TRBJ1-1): EAGVVQSPRYKIIEKKQPVAFWCNPISGHNTLYWYLQNLGQGPELLIRYENEEAVDDSQLPKDRFSAERLKGVDSTLKIQPAELGDSAVYLCASRHYTAAWNTEAFFGQGTRLTVV.

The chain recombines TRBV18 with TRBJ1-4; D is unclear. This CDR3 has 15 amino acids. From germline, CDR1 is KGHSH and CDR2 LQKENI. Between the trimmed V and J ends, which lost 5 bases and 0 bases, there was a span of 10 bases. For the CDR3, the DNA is TGTGCCAGCTCATCTTCCGGGACAACTAATGAAAAACTGTTTTTT. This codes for CASSSSGTTNEKLFF.